These T cell receptor beta chains were read from a single sample in a study of blood T cell repertoires in COVID-19. Measured with immunoSEQ multiplex PCR; TCRdb has only the in-frame clones, and not every one. Of 200,000 to 250,000 clones in the sample, about 80% were seen once. Sequenced: peripheral blood. The source of these receptors is a woman aged 30 to 39 who had recovered from COVID-19. CDR3s include the opening cysteine and the closing phenylalanine or tryptophan. The D gene is left open where the match is weak. Size is stated for part of the rows, as once, few or many counts, or as a class when the clone is expanded.

>TRBJ2-3|TRBV6-1|-|-
CASSVAEITDTQYF
TGTGCCAGCAGTGTAGCGGAGATCACAGATACGCAGTATTTT
>TRBJ2-2|TRBV5-1|-|TRBD2
CASRRTSGSTGELFF
TGCGCCAGCCGACGGACTAGCGGGAGCACCGGGGAGCTGTTTTTT
>TRBJ1-1|TRBV11-3|-|-
CASSYTVNTEAFF
TGTGCCAGCAGCTATACAGTGAACACTGAAGCTTTCTTT
>TRBJ2-7|TRBV7-6|-|TRBD2
CASSLAPSGRSYEQYF
TGTGCCAGCAGCTTAGCGCCTAGCGGGCGTTCCTACGAGCAGTACTTC
>TRBJ1-1|TRBV6-5|-|-
CASIQRGGNTEAFF
TGTGCCAGCATACAGCGGGGGGGGAACACTGAAGCTTTCTTT
>TRBJ2-7|TRBV4-1|-|TRBD2
CASSRTSGSDGEQYF
TGCGCCAGCAGCAGGACTAGCGGGAGTGATGGCGAGCAGTACTTC
>TRBJ2-1|TRBV5-1|once|TRBD2
CASSLGITSGRVNEQFF
TGCGCCAGCAGCTTGGGGATCACTAGCGGGAGGGTAAATGAGCAGTTCTTC
>TRBJ2-1|TRBV10-1|-|TRBD1
CASSKTGGGYNEQFF
TGCGCCAGCAGTAAGACAGGGGGGGGCTACAATGAGCAGTTCTTC
>TRBJ2-2|TRBV18|-|TRBD2
CASSPNGLAGGAGELFF
TGTGCCAGCTCACCAAATGGACTAGCGGGAGGTGCAGGGGAGCTGTTTTTT
>TRBJ1-2|TRBV19|once|TRBD1
CASSSGETGYGYTF
TGTGCCAGTAGTTCCGGGGAGACAGGGTATGGCTACACCTTC
>TRBJ2-1|TRBV19|once|TRBD2
CATGTSGTYNEQFF
TGTGCCACTGGGACTAGCGGGACCTACAATGAGCAGTTCTTC
>TRBJ1-2|TRBV28|-|TRBD1
CASSLTGQGVYGYTF
TGTGCCAGCAGCCTAACCGGGCAGGGGGTCTATGGCTACACCTTC
>TRBJ1-1|TRBV28|few|-
CASSSGMDTEAFF
TGTGCCAGCAGTTCCGGGATGGACACTGAAGCTTTCTTT
>TRBJ2-3|TRBV18|-|TRBD2
CASSPLAGGPSSTDTQYF
TGTGCCAGCTCACCCCTAGCGGGAGGTCCGTCTAGCACAGATACGCAGTATTTT
>TRBJ2-1|TRBV10-1|-|TRBD1
CASRPDRRHGEQFF
TGCGCCAGCAGGCCGGACAGGCGCCACGGTGAGCAGTTCTTC
>TRBJ2-1|TRBV11-3|once|TRBD2
CASSRGLAGGRSSYNEQFF
TGTGCCAGCAGCCGGGGACTAGCGGGAGGGCGTAGCTCCTACAATGAGCAGTTCTTC
>TRBJ2-2|TRBV5-1|-|-
CASSRGTANTGELFF
TGCGCCAGCAGCCGGGGGACAGCGAACACCGGGGAGCTGTTTTTT